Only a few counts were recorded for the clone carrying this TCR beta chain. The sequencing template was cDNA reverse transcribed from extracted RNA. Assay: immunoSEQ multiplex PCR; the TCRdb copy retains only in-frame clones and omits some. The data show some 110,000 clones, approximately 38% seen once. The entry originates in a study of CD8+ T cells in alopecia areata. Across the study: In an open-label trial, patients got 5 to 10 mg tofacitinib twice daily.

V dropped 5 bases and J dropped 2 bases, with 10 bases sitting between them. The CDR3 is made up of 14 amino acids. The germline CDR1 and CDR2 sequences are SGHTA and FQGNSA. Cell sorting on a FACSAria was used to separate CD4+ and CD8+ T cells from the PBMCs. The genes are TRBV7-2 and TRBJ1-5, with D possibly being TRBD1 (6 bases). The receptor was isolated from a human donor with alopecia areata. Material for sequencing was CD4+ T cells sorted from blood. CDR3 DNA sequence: TGTGCCAGCAGCCCAGGGGTGGGCAATCAGCCCCAGCATTTT. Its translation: CASSPGVGNQPQHF. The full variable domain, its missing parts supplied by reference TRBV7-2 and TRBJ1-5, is GAGVSQSPSNKVTEKGKDVELRCDPISGHTALYWYRQSLGQGLEFLIYFQGNSAPDKSGLPSDRFSAERTGGSVSTLTIQRTQQEDSAVYLCASSPGVGNQPQHFGDGTRLSIL.